Sequencing of this T cell receptor beta chain was carried out in a study of blood T cell repertoires in COVID-19. Participants spanned ages roughly 18 to 90 years and resided in some 22 US areas. Here immunoSEQ multiplex PCR was the method, and the copy in TCRdb shows in-frame clones only, minus some. Among 380,000 or so clones listed, approximately 88% were seen once. The V end lost 1 base, the J end lost 0 bases, and 7 bases lay between the germline ends. The CDR3 sequence is 14 residues long. Per the germline V gene, CDR1 is LGHNA and CDR2 is YSLEER. The sequenced sample was PBMCs or T cells enriched from blood (not recorded which). J is TRBJ2-7 and V is TRBV4-3; the D is unclear. The receptor comes from a woman under 40 with acute COVID-19. This CDR3 is CASSQVGSSYEQYF. CDR3 in DNA: TGCGCCAGCAGCCAAGTTGGCTCCTCCTACGAGCAGTACTTC.